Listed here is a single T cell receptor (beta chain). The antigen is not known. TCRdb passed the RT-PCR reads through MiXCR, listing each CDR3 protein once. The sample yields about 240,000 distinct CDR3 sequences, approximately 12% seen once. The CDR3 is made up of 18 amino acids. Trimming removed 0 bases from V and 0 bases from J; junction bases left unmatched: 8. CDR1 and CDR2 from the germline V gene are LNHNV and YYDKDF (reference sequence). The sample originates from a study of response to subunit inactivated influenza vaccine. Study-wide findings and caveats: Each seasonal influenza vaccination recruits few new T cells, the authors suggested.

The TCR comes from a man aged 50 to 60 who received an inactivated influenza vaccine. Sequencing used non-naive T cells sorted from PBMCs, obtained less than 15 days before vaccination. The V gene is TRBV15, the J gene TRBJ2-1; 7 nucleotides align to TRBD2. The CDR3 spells CATSRDLSGRSSYNEQFF. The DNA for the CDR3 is TGTGCCACCAGCAGAGATCTGTCCGGGAGGAGCTCCTACAATGAGCAGTTCTTC.